These 27 T cell receptor beta chains share one sample of origin, sequenced in a study of T cell responses to AZD1222 COVID-19 vaccine. The protocol was immunoSEQ multiplex PCR, while the TCRdb copy is restricted to in-frame clones and leaves out a portion. The profile covers 150,000 to 200,000 clones, with 90% appearing a single time and 4.3% taken by the ten largest. The specimen comprised peripheral blood, sampled 28 days after the second dose of the MenACWY control vaccine. These receptors originate from an adult who received the MenACWY meningococcal vaccine as a control.

This chain links TRBV4-3 with TRBJ2-6; D ambiguous. V was trimmed by 3 bases and J by 3 bases, leaving 12 bases between them. This CDR3 contains 16 residues. Germline V CDR1 and CDR2: LGHNA, YSLEER. CDR3 sequence reads: CASSQAPSGGANVLTF. The CDR3 region has the DNA TGCGCCAGCAGCCAGGCCCCCTCTGGTGGGGCCAACGTCCTGACTTTC.

This CDR3 is CASSYSAETQYF. Here the CDR3 DNA reads TGTGCCAGCAGTTACTCAGCCGAGACCCAGTACTTC. The V call is TRBV6-2 or TRBV6-3, the J call TRBJ2-5; the D is unclear. Per germline, CDR1 MNHEY and CDR2 SVGEGT. CDR3 length: 12 amino acids. Between the trimmed V and J ends, which lost 0 bases and 5 bases, there was a span of 4 bases.

The chain has TRBV7-2 and TRBJ1-2; TRBD1 matches 7 bases. The CDR3 is made up of 17 amino acids. Germline loops: CDR1 SGHTA, CDR2 FQGNSA. J lost 7 bases, V lost 5 bases, and 19 bases had no gene match. CDR3: CASSHKLAVTGVGGYTF. In nucleotides, the CDR3 is TGTGCCAGCAGCCATAAATTAGCCGTCACAGGGGTGGGTGGCTACACCTTC.

The chain joins TRBV18 to TRBJ2-5; D gene ambiguous. Germline V gene data show CDR1 as KGHSH and CDR2 as LQKENI. CDR3 length: 16 amino acids. Trimming took off 4 bases at V and 3 bases at J, with 18 bases between the two ends. CDR3 loop: CASSLTLIGAEETQYF. CDR3 nucleotide sequence: TGTGCCAGCTCACTGACGCTGATTGGAGCAGAAGAGACCCAGTACTTC.

The chain recombines TRBV28 with TRBJ2-7, with TRBD2 matching over 12 bases. CDR1 and CDR2 (germline): MDHEN, SYDVKM. The CDR3 is 16 amino acids. V trimming: 2 bases; J trimming: 2 bases; junction bases outside the gene matches: 4. The CDR3 loop is CASSLMGLAGAYEQYF. DNA of the CDR3: TGTGCCAGCAGTTTAATGGGACTAGCGGGTGCCTACGAGCAGTACTTC.

V and J are TRBV19 and TRBJ2-5, with D unclear. The CDR3 is 13 amino acids. V dropped 5 bases and J dropped 5 bases, with 12 bases sitting between them. The germline CDR1 and CDR2 sequences are LNHDA and SQIVND (reference sequence). The CDR3 region is CASSRPARETQYF. CDR3 nucleotide sequence: TGTGCCAGTAGTCGTCCCGCGAGGGAGACCCAGTACTTC.

The chain combines TRBV14 with TRBJ1-2; 9 nucleotides line up with TRBD1. There are 15 residues in the CDR3. Trimming took 4 bases from V and 2 from J; bases not matched to a gene: 5. Germline V gives CDR1 SGHDN, CDR2 FVKESK. CDR3 coding DNA: TGTGCCAGCAGCCTTAGGACAGGGGAGAACTATGGCTACACCTTC. It translates to CASSLRTGENYGYTF.

This sequence joins TRBV12-3 or TRBV12-4 and TRBJ1-5; 7 bases fit TRBD1. The CDR3 consists of 13 residues. The V gene end was trimmed by 2 bases and the J gene end by 13 bases; junction bases not matched to a gene: 8. The CDR3 DNA reads as TGTGCCAGCAGTTTAACTGAAGCAGGGGGACAGCATTTT. It translates to CASSLTEAGGQHF.

V gene TRBV21-1 combines with J gene TRBJ2-3; the table assigns TRBD2, which was not confirmed against the DNA. TRBV21-1 is labeled a pseudogene. The CDR3 has 16 amino acids. The CDR3 loop is CASSTTRRESTDTQYF. As DNA, the CDR3 is TGTGCCAGCAGCACAACTAGGCGGGAAAGCACAGATACGCAGTATTTT.

The chain joins TRBV5-1 to TRBJ1-2, with unresolved D. The CDR3 consists of 13 residues. The V end was cut by 2 bases, the J end by 8 bases, with 13 bases between. CDR1 and CDR2 (germline): SGHRS, YFSETQ. The CDR3 bases are TGCGCCAGCAGCTTTCCAGAAGTCCCCGGCTACACCTTC. This gives the protein CASSFPEVPGYTF.

This clone was recorded once. The chain joins TRBV5-1 to TRBJ2-7; D not resolved. The germline CDR1 and CDR2 sequences are SGHRS and YFSETQ. The CDR3 has 15 amino acids. V was trimmed by 0 bases and J by 2 bases, leaving 12 bases between them. CDR3 DNA: TGCGCCAGCAGCTTGGGAGATTTCAGGCCCTACGAGCAGTACTTC. Protein product: CASSLGDFRPYEQYF.

The genes are TRBV23-1 and TRBJ2-2, with a possible D match to TRBD1 (5 bases). TRBV23-1 is flagged as an ORF with uncertain function. The V end lost 8 bases, the J end lost 1 base, and 14 bases lay between the germline ends. The CDR3 length is 15 residues. The CDR3, as DNA: TGCGCCAGCTCGACAACAGGTCAGAACACCGGGGAGCTGTTTTTT. Translating gives CASSTTGQNTGELFF.

The chain is built from TRBV28 and TRBJ2-2, with TRBD2 matching 10 bases. Looked up from germline, CDR1 is MDHEN and CDR2 is SYDVKM. The V and J ends lost 3 bases and 4 bases, in that order; junction bases with no gene match: 14. The CDR3 covers 19 residues. CDR3 sequence: CASSLVQISGRPGTGELFF. CDR3 sequence (DNA): TGTGCCAGCAGTTTGGTCCAGATTAGCGGGAGGCCCGGCACCGGGGAGCTGTTTTTT.

The chain employs TRBV11-2 and TRBJ2-7; D is unresolved. The CDR3 extends over 12 amino acids. Trimming pared 1 base from V and 7 bases from J, leaving 8 bases between. Germline V gene data show CDR1 as SGHAT and CDR2 as FQNNGV. The CDR3 loop reads CASSLGSREQYF. The DNA of the CDR3 is TGTGCCAGCAGCTTAGGATCAAGGGAGCAGTACTTC. Full variable domain (remainder filled in from reference TRBV11-2 and TRBJ2-7): EAGVAQSPRYKIIEKRQSVAFWCNPISGHATLYWYQQILGQGPKLLIQFQNNGVVDDSQLPKDRFSAERLKGVDSTLKIQPAKLEDSAVYLCASSLGSREQYFGPGTRLTVT.

The chain has TRBV6-5 and TRBJ2-2; D possibly uses TRBD1 or TRBD2 (7 bases each). The CDR3 has 15 amino acids. V was pared by 9 bases and J by 5 bases, with 19 bases between. CDR1 MNHEY and CDR2 SVGAGI come from the germline V gene. CDR3 DNA: TGTGCCAGTCGGGGGGCAGGGGGGAGTACCGGGGAGCTGTTTTTT. Translated: CASRGAGGSTGELFF.

The chain links TRBV4-2 to TRBJ2-7, with 11 bases fitting TRBD2. CDR3 length equals 17 residues. J gave up 3 bases and V 1 base, and 8 bases lay outside the gene matches. CDR1 LGHNA and CDR2 YNFKEQ come from the germline V gene. The CDR3 loop reads CASSQAIAGGPNYEQYF. CDR3 DNA sequence: TGTGCCAGCAGCCAAGCCATAGCGGGAGGGCCCAACTACGAGCAGTACTTC.

The chain carries TRBV28 and TRBJ2-1; no reliable D call. The CDR3 length is 12 residues. The V gene lost 4 bases and the J gene lost 8 bases, with 9 bases spanning the gap. Germline values: CDR1 MDHEN, CDR2 SYDVKM. The CDR3 region is CASSSSTDEQFF. CDR3 bases: TGTGCCAGCAGTTCCAGTACTGATGAGCAGTTCTTC.

V usage is TRBV6-2 or TRBV6-3 and J usage is TRBJ2-1; 8 bases agree with TRBD1. CDR1 MNHEY and CDR2 SVGEGT come from the germline V gene. V gave up 5 bases and J gave up 3 bases; unmatched junction bases: 9. The CDR3 spans 16 residues. As DNA, the CDR3 is TGTGCCAGCAGTCACCTCAGGGGGCTGGTCTACAATGAGCAGTTCTTC. Protein: CASSHLRGLVYNEQFF.

The chain has TRBV28 and TRBJ1-2; 7 nucleotides line up with TRBD1. V shed 5 bases and J 5 bases; nucleotides not matched to a gene: 5. This CDR3 is 13 amino acids long. CDR1 and CDR2 from the germline V gene are MDHEN and SYDVKM. Here the CDR3 reads CASSKTGLYGYTF. CDR3 nucleotide sequence: TGTGCCAGCAGTAAGACAGGGCTTTATGGCTACACCTTC.

This chain joins TRBV30 and TRBJ1-2, with 12 bases aligning to TRBD1. The CDR3 is made up of 15 amino acids. Looked up from germline, CDR1 is GTSNPN and CDR2 is SVGIG (reference sequence). V lost 5 bases, J lost 0 bases, and 4 bases stayed unmatched. As DNA, the CDR3 is TGTGCCTGGGGGACAGGGGGCCAAGCTAACTATGGCTACACCTTC. Residues: CAWGTGGQANYGYTF.

This clone came up a few times. V usage is TRBV5-4 and J usage is TRBJ1-3, with D perhaps TRBD1 (6 bases). Germline loops: CDR1 SGHNT, CDR2 YYREEE (reference sequence). The germline V and J ends were trimmed by 4 bases and 2 bases, with 19 bases remaining between them. The CDR3 sequence is 17 residues long. Here the CDR3 reads CASSPGTFGVTGNTIYF. The CDR3 bases are TGTGCCAGCAGCCCTGGGACATTTGGGGTTACTGGAAACACCATATATTTT.

The gene calls are TRBV28 and TRBJ1-1; D possibly corresponds to TRBD1 (6 bases). V was cut by 11 bases and J by 6 bases, with 22 bases left in between. The CDR3 runs 14 residues. Germline V gene sequence: CDR1 MDHEN, CDR2 SYDVKM. The CDR3 DNA sequence: TGTGCCTGTTTTAATGGGGGGCGCTACGCTGAAGCTTTCTTT. Amino acid sequence: CACFNGGRYAEAFF. The full variable domain, completed using reference TRBV28 and TRBJ1-1, is DVKVTQSSRYLVKRTGEKVFLECVQDMDHENMFWYRQDPGLGLRLIYFSYDVKMKEKGDIPEGYSVSREKKERFSLILESASTNQTSMYLCACFNGGRYAEAFFGQGTRLTVV.

The chain couples TRBV3-1 (or the pseudogene TRBV3-2) to TRBJ2-4; either TRBD1 or TRBD2 may supply D (5 bases each). Germline V gene sequence: CDR1 LGHDT, CDR2 YNNKEL (reference sequence). Trimming cost V 0 bases and J 0 bases, with 15 bases left between them. This CDR3 region has 18 residues. CDR3 loop: CASSQEWGPQLAKNIQYF. The DNA for the CDR3 is TGTGCCAGCAGCCAAGAATGGGGACCCCAACTAGCCAAAAACATTCAGTACTTC.

V gene TRBV5-4 combines with J gene TRBJ2-2; no clear D. Germline CDR1 reads SGHNT; CDR2 reads YYREEE (reference sequence). The CDR3 is 13 amino acids. V dropped 5 bases and J dropped 6 bases, with 11 bases sitting between them. The CDR3 sequence is CASSLVRSGELFF. The CDR3 DNA follows: TGTGCCAGCAGTCTCGTCCGGTCCGGGGAGCTGTTTTTT.

This chain joins TRBV7-2 and TRBJ2-1; D is unclear. This CDR3 contains 15 residues. V was clipped by 1 base and J by 5 bases, with 12 bases between them. In germline, CDR1 is SGHTA, CDR2 FQGNSA. Here the CDR3 reads CASSLGARPHNEQFF. The CDR3, as DNA: TGTGCCAGCAGCTTAGGCGCCAGGCCCCACAATGAGCAGTTCTTC.

This clone appeared once. The rearrangement joins TRBV30 to TRBJ2-1, with D unresolved. The germline V gene encodes CDR1 GTSNPN and CDR2 SVGIG (reference sequence). The CDR3 consists of 8 residues. CDR3 DNA: TGTGTTTATAATGAGCAGTTCTTC. It yields the protein CVYNEQFF.

The chain combines TRBV19 with TRBJ2-6; possibly TRBD2 for D (5 bases). Trimming took 6 bases from V and 0 from J, leaving 9 bases between them. Germline loops: CDR1 LNHDA, CDR2 SQIVND (reference sequence). CDR3 length equals 15 residues. The CDR3 region is CASSLGSSGANVLTF. CDR3 DNA: TGTGCCAGTAGCCTAGGGAGCTCTGGGGCCAACGTCCTGACTTTC.